A single sample gave rise to the 22 T cell receptor beta chains below, sequenced in a study of OX40 agonist ivuxolimab in advanced cancers. Produced via immunoSEQ multiplex PCR; TCRdb's table is partial and in-frame only. The table records under 95,000 clones, over 85% of them present only once. The sample was CD4+ or CD8+ T cells sorted from blood, taken in a trial of the OX40 agonist ivuxolimab. These receptors were collected from an adult with an advanced solid tumor such as melanoma, head and neck, liver or kidney cancer.

This chain connects TRBV19 to TRBJ2-1; D could derive from TRBD1 or TRBD2 (5 bases each). This CDR3 is built from 15 residues. Germline V gene lookup returns CDR1 LNHDA and CDR2 SQIVND (reference sequence). V was cut by 9 bases and J by 0 bases, with 15 bases left in between. The CDR3 nucleotides read TGTGCCAGCAGCCGGGACCCAAGCTCCTACAATGAGCAGTTCTTC. Translating it yields CASSRDPSSYNEQFF.

The CDR3 nucleotides read TGTGCCAGCAGCCAAAGTACAGGGGACCAGCCCCAGCATTTT. Translating it yields CASSQSTGDQPQHF. The chain links TRBV4-2 to TRBJ1-5, with 7 bases identical to TRBD1. Per germline, CDR1 LGHNA and CDR2 YNFKEQ. This CDR3 region has 14 residues. Trimming at V came to 2 bases and at J to 7 bases, leaving 5 bases not matched to a gene.

The V gene is TRBV18, the J gene TRBJ1-4, with D hard to call. V was pared by 0 bases and J by 7 bases, with 18 bases between. The CDR3 has 17 residues. The germline CDR1 and CDR2 sequences are KGHSH and LQKENI. The CDR3 region has the DNA TGTGCCAGCTCACCACCGAAGGGAGTAATAGGGAGTGAAAAACTGTTTTTT. Protein product: CASSPPKGVIGSEKLFF.

The gene calls are TRBV4-2 and TRBJ2-2; D possibly corresponds to TRBD1 (6 bases). The CDR3 length is 14 residues. The germline CDR1 and CDR2 sequences are LGHNA and YNFKEQ. The ends were cut back, 1 base at V and 11 bases at J, with 14 bases in the middle. CDR3 protein: CASSQGAGALELFF. Written as DNA, the CDR3 is TGTGCCAGCAGCCAAGGGGCAGGGGCCCTAGAGCTGTTTTTT.

The chain couples TRBV30 to TRBJ2-7; D is unresolved. The CDR3 contains 13 residues. Trimming pared 1 base from V and 0 bases from J, leaving 7 bases between. Germline loops: CDR1 GTSNPN, CDR2 SVGIG (reference sequence). The CDR3 DNA follows: TGTGCCTGGAGTGGTGGGGTCTCCTACGAGCAGTACTTC. Protein product: CAWSGGVSYEQYF.

The rearrangement links TRBV19 to TRBJ2-5, with D possibly TRBD2 on 6 matching bases. Trimming removed 5 bases at V and 1 base at J, with 14 bases between. In germline, CDR1 is LNHDA, CDR2 SQIVND (reference sequence). CDR3 length: 15 amino acids. The CDR3 nucleotides are TGTGCCAGTAGTGTTAGGGAGACTAGCCAAGAGACCCAGTACTTC. This gives the protein CASSVRETSQETQYF. The variable domain in full, with the rest retrieved from reference TRBV19 and TRBJ2-5, is DGGITQSPKYLFRKEGQNVTLSCEQNLNHDAMYWYRQDPGQGLRLIYYSQIVNDFQKGDIAEGYSVSREKKESFPLTVTSAQKNPTAFYLCASSVRETSQETQYFGPGTRLLVL.

The chain couples TRBV30 to TRBJ1-5, with D unresolved. Per the germline V gene, CDR1 is GTSNPN and CDR2 is SVGIG (reference sequence). V lost 2 bases and J lost 4, with 9 bases in between. This CDR3 has 13 amino acids. CDR3 region: CAWSTAINQPQHF. The CDR3 DNA reads as TGTGCCTGGAGTACAGCCATTAATCAGCCCCAGCATTTT.

The chain couples TRBV25-1 to TRBJ1-6; 12 nucleotides match TRBD1. The junction had 10 bases not matched to a gene; V was cut back by 7 bases and J by 3 bases. Looked up from germline, CDR1 is MGHDK and CDR2 is SYGVNS. This CDR3 is 18 amino acids long. As DNA, the CDR3 is TGTGCCAGCAATGGGGGACAGGGGGCAACGGGCTATAATTCACCCCTCCACTTT. It codes for CASNGGQGATGYNSPLHF. Full variable domain (missing parts from reference TRBV25-1 and TRBJ1-6): EADIYQTPRYLVIGTGKKITLECSQTMGHDKMYWYQQDPGMELHLIHYSYGVNSTEKGDLSSESTVSRIRTEHFPLTLESARPSHTSQYLCASNGGQGATGYNSPLHFGNGTRLTVT.

The chain is built from TRBV6-5 and TRBJ2-1, with D possibly being TRBD1 (5 bases). Trimming took 2 bases from V and 10 from J, leaving 6 bases between them. Looked up from germline, CDR1 is MNHEY and CDR2 is SVGAGI. The CDR3 sequence is 11 residues long. The DNA of the CDR3 is TGTGCCAGCAGTTACGGGGCAGAGCAGTTCTTC. It translates to CASSYGAEQFF.

CDR3: CASSLGPGNYGYTF. The CDR3 coding sequence is TGTGCCAGCAGCTTAGGACCGGGTAACTATGGCTACACCTTC. The rearrangement links TRBV7-2 to TRBJ1-2; D not certain. CDR1 is SGHTA, CDR2 FQGNSA, per germline. Trimming removed 1 base from V and 1 base from J, with 7 bases in between. This CDR3 has 14 amino acids.

The rearrangement joins TRBV10-3 to TRBJ1-1, with 7 bases matching TRBD1. Trimming cost V 2 bases and J 11 bases; bases outside gene matches: 2. The CDR3 extends over 11 amino acids. Germline V lookup: CDR1 ENHRY, CDR2 SYGVKD. CDR3: CAISEGQAAFF. In nucleotides, the CDR3 is TGTGCCATCAGTGAGGGACAGGCGGCTTTCTTT.

The chain couples TRBV11-2 to TRBJ2-5; the D gene could be TRBD1 or TRBD2 (5 bases each). In germline, CDR1 is SGHAT, CDR2 FQNNGV. The CDR3 is made up of 13 amino acids. With 7 bases removed from V and 7 bases from J, the gap between germline ends came to 16 bases. CDR3 coding DNA: TGTGCCAGCACCCCGGGTGTTGGGGGGACCCAGTACTTC. Amino acids: CASTPGVGGTQYF.

The chain carries TRBV6-1 and TRBJ2-5, with D perhaps being TRBD1 or TRBD2 (7 bases each). The CDR3 is made up of 12 amino acids. V lost 7 bases and J lost 11, with 17 bases in between. Germline-derived CDR1 and CDR2 are MNHNS and SASEGT. CDR3 residues: CASMSRGGGQYF. CDR3 coding DNA: TGTGCCAGCATGTCCAGGGGGGGTGGGCAGTACTTC.

This clone has a single count. V gene TRBV28 combines with J gene TRBJ2-5, with D perhaps matching TRBD1 (6 bases). Germline V gene lookup returns CDR1 MDHEN and CDR2 SYDVKM. V was shortened by 3 bases and J by 7 bases, with 18 bases between the two germline ends. This CDR3 has 15 amino acids. As DNA, the CDR3 is TGTGCCAGCAGTTTTTACTCAGGGGCGAGTGGGACCCAGTACTTC. As protein: CASSFYSGASGTQYF.

The CDR3 nucleotides read TGTGCCAGCACCCTCCAGTGGGGAATATATAATTCACCCCTCCACTTT. Its translation is CASTLQWGIYNSPLHF. This chain joins TRBV2 and TRBJ1-6; D unresolved. Trimming left V 7 bases short and J 4 bases short, with 17 bases between. In germline, CDR1 is SNHLY, CDR2 FYNNEI. This CDR3 contains 16 residues.

The CDR3 coding sequence is TGTGCCAGCAGCTTGCCGGGGGCAGCGAACACTGAAGCTTTCTTT. Its translation is CASSLPGAANTEAFF. The chain couples TRBV5-4 to TRBJ1-1; D possibly corresponds to TRBD1 (6 bases). The CDR3 spans 15 residues. Germline-derived CDR1 and CDR2 are SGHNT and YYREEE (reference sequence). V gave up 1 base and J gave up 1 base, with 11 bases separating them.

The V gene is TRBV19, the J gene TRBJ1-2, with 7 bases identical to TRBD1. CDR3 length: 13 amino acids. Germline assignment: CDR1 LNHDA and CDR2 SQIVND (reference sequence). Losses at the gene ends were 5 bases for V and 8 bases for J; bases not matched to a gene: 8. Written as DNA, the CDR3 is TGTGCCAGTAGTTCAAACAGGGGAAGCGGCTACACCTTC. This sequence encodes CASSSNRGSGYTF.

The rearrangement links TRBV5-1 to TRBJ2-3, with unresolved D. Germline V CDR1 and CDR2: SGHRS, YFSETQ. Trimming cost V 2 bases and J 1 base, with 11 bases left between them. This CDR3 comprises 15 residues. The DNA for the CDR3 is TGCGCCAGCAGCTTAACGGACCGAGGCACAGATACGCAGTATTTT. Residues: CASSLTDRGTDTQYF.

The chain joins TRBV11-3 to TRBJ2-7; D is perhaps TRBD1 or TRBD2 (5 bases each). V lost 5 bases, J lost 4 bases, and 9 bases lay in between. The germline V gene encodes CDR1 SGHNT and CDR2 YENEEA. The CDR3 is 12 amino acids. The CDR3 protein is CASSTGGYEQYF. The CDR3 nucleotides are TGTGCCAGCAGCACTGGGGGTTACGAGCAGTACTTC.

The CDR3 region is CASSIVPKETQYF. The CDR3 nucleotides are TGTGCCAGTAGTATCGTACCGAAAGAGACCCAGTACTTC. V gene TRBV19 combines with J gene TRBJ2-5, with unresolved D. V shed 3 bases and J shed 3 bases, with 8 bases lying between them. This CDR3 region has 13 residues. Germline CDR1 LNHDA, CDR2 SQIVND (reference sequence).

In the case of this clone: A junction end diverges from the germline sequence, so it may reflect a read error. The V gene is TRBV2, the J gene TRBJ1-5; no clear D gene. The CDR3 extends over 14 amino acids. CDR1 is SNHLY, CDR2 FYNNEI, per germline. The CDR3 nucleotides are TGTGCCAGCAGCGAAGGGTATAGCAATCAGCCCCAGCATTTT. Its protein product is CASSEGYSNQPQHF.

The rearrangement joins TRBV6-5 to TRBJ1-2; TRBD1 matches at 8 bases. The junction had 4 bases not matched to a gene; V was cut back by 5 bases and J by 8 bases. Germline V lookup: CDR1 MNHEY, CDR2 SVGAGI. This CDR3 region has 12 residues. CDR3 sequence reads: CASSPGTGGYTF. In DNA, the CDR3 is TGTGCCAGCAGTCCTGGGACAGGCGGCTACACCTTC.